This section outlines one T cell receptor beta chain sequence together with its context. The CDR3 covers 16 residues. Germline V CDR1 and CDR2: LNHNV, YYDKDF (reference sequence). Trimming removed 7 bases from V and 2 bases from J; junction bases left unmatched: 9. Assay used: immunoSEQ multiplex PCR; TCRdb lists only in-frame clones, some missing. Here the sample spans over 15,000 clones, 75% to 90% being singletons. These data originate in a study of T cells and Merkel cell carcinoma outcomes. This sequence was found in a human donor with Merkel cell carcinoma. Sequencing input: tumor tissue from Merkel cell carcinoma. This chain uses TRBV15 with TRBJ1-2, with 11 bases that match TRBD1. The CDR3 is CATTRDRGFLNYGYTF. The CDR3 DNA sequence: TGTGCCACCACAAGGGACAGGGGGTTCTTGAACTATGGCTACACCTTC. Complete variable domain (other parts from reference TRBV15 and TRBJ1-2): DAMVIQNPRYQVTQFGKPVTLSCSQTLNHNVMYWYQQKSSQAPKLLFHYYDKDFNNEADTPDNFQSRRPNTSFCFLDIRSPGLGDTAMYLCATTRDRGFLNYGYTFGSGTRLTVV.